This T cell receptor (beta chain) emerged from a study of blood T cell repertoires in COVID-19. Turning to the study itself: T cells, B-cell-depleted T cells, or PBMCs supplied cDNA or gDNA.

Germline lookup yields CDR1 MGHDK and CDR2 SYGVNS. V shed 2 bases, J shed 7 bases, and the junction held 4 bases outside the gene matches. The CDR3 consists of 13 residues. In the source study's methods: Amplification from reference gene primers served as the basis for estimated nucleated cell counts. Sequencing used immunoSEQ multiplex PCR; TCRdb keeps in-frame clones, though not all of them. That table is the source of V, J and clone size, and D and trimming were worked out from the DNA. The table lists about 200,000 clones, about 88% of them singletons, with 1.5% to 2% in the top ten. This clonotype originated in a man between 18 and 35 years old with active or convalescent COVID-19. What was sequenced was peripheral blood. The chain recombines TRBV25-1 with TRBJ1-2; 7 bases map to TRBD1. CDR3 loop: CASSETGAGGYTF. As DNA, the CDR3 is TGTGCCAGCAGTGAAACAGGGGCGGGTGGCTACACCTTC.